This entry concerns a single TCR beta chain. The data belong to a study of blood T cell repertoires in COVID-19. Looking at the study overall: There were acute and convalescent COVID-19 samples, and they came from the United States, Italy and Spain. Nucleic acid was either cDNA or gDNA, and it came from T cells, B-cell-depleted T cells, or PBMCs.

The V gene's germline CDR1 is MNHEY and CDR2 SVGAGI. Trimming stripped 5 bases from V and 5 bases from J, with 15 bases between. This CDR3 contains 14 residues. Authors' analysis steps: Amplification of reference gene primers provided the estimated nucleated cell counts. Here immunoSEQ multiplex PCR was the method, and the copy in TCRdb shows in-frame clones only, minus some. V and J calls and clone size come straight from that table; D and trimming were deduced from the DNA. The data contain around 200,000 clones, approximately 85% of them seen just once; the ten biggest clones take up 4% to 5%. The receptor was isolated from a woman aged 80 or older with acute or convalescent COVID-19. The rearrangement links TRBV6-5 to TRBJ1-2, with D maybe TRBD1 (5 bases). Sequences were obtained from peripheral blood. CDR3: CASSIGGYGYGYTF. The CDR3, as DNA: TGTGCCAGCAGTATTGGGGGGTACGGTTATGGCTACACCTTC.